This T cell receptor beta chain was sequenced for a study of blood T cell repertoires in COVID-19. Overall study context: COVID-19 samples collected from the United States, Italy and Spain covered acute and convalescent phases. T cells, B-cell-depleted T cells, or PBMCs provided the cDNA or gDNA that served as material.

In the study's own analysis: Amplification of reference gene primers provided the estimated nucleated cell counts. TCRdb's copy holds only in-frame clones and misses some; the assay was immunoSEQ multiplex PCR. The D gene and trimming were derived from the DNA, and the V and J assignments and clone size from that table. The sample yields around 140,000 clones, 84% seen once. The V end lost 5 bases, the J end lost 4 bases, and 14 bases lay between the germline ends. CDR1 is SGHTA and CDR2 is FQGNSA in the germline V gene. CDR3 length equals 15 residues. The chain couples TRBV7-2 to TRBJ2-2; D unresolved. The TCR sequence derives from an elderly woman with acute or convalescent COVID-19. Sequencing was done on a sample of peripheral blood. The CDR3: CASSPAAGLTGELFF. CDR3 in DNA: TGTGCCAGCAGCCCCGCAGCAGGCCTCACCGGGGAGCTGTTTTTT.